This is a list of T cell receptor beta chains from one sample in a study of T cells after yellow fever vaccination. TCRdb reprocessed the 5' RACE reads with MiXCR, giving one entry per CDR3 protein. The sample consists of some 390,000 distinct CDR3 sequences, around a sixth of them appearing once. The specimen comprised PBMCs, sampled before the yellow fever booster vaccination. All receptors come from a man younger than 35 who received the YFV17D yellow fever vaccine. Each CDR3 is given with its conserved first and last residue. Fields, in order: CDR3 length, clone size, D gene, J gene, V gene, CDR3 protein, CDR3 DNA. A D gene is named only where the DNA matches it firmly. Clone size is stated in some rows and not others, as once, few, many or a class when expanded.

12 | - | - | TRBJ2-7 | TRBV7-8 | CASSLVSYGQYF | TGTGCCAGCAGCTTAGTTTCCTACGGGCAGTACTTC
16 | few | - | TRBJ2-2 | TRBV9 | CASSSTSSPTGAELFF | TGTGCCAGCAGCTCCACTTCTAGCCCAACTGGGGCGGAGCTGTTTTTT
15 | - | - | TRBJ2-5 | TRBV7-2 | CASSGGPGRQETQYF | TGTGCCAGCAGCGGAGGTCCGGGACGACAAGAGACCCAGTACTTC
14 | - | - | TRBJ1-4 | TRBV5-1 | CASRRGEPDEKLFF | TGCGCCAGCAGACGGGGGGAGCCGGATGAAAAACTGTTTTTT
15 | - | - | TRBJ1-1 | TRBV5-1 | CASSLTSSEGTEAFF | TGCGCCAGCAGCTTGACGTCCTCAGAGGGCACTGAAGCTTTCTTT
11 | - | - | TRBJ2-1 | TRBV6-2/TRBV6-3 | CASSYGYEQFF | TGTGCCAGCAGTTATGGGTATGAGCAGTTCTTC
15 | - | - | TRBJ2-2 | TRBV6-4 | CASKARGENTGELFF | TGTGCCAGCAAAGCAAGGGGTGAGAACACCGGGGAGCTGTTTTTT
13 | - | - | TRBJ2-1 | TRBV7-9 | CASSLALGNEQFF | TGTGCCAGCAGCTTAGCACTAGGCAATGAGCAGTTCTTC
16 | many | TRBD2 | TRBJ2-1 | TRBV5-1 | CASSVLAGGPENEQFF | TGCGCCAGCAGCGTTCTAGCGGGGGGGCCTGAGAATGAGCAGTTCTTC
15 | - | TRBD2 | TRBJ2-2 | TRBV27 | CASSYQRGYTGELFF | TGTGCCAGCAGTTACCAGCGGGGATACACCGGGGAGCTGTTTTTT
14 | - | - | TRBJ2-3 | TRBV24-1 | CATSEASSTDTQYF | TGTGCCACCAGTGAAGCTTCTAGCACAGATACGCAGTATTTT
14 | - | TRBD2 | TRBJ2-3 | TRBV27 | CASSSSGVRNTQYF | TGTGCCAGCAGCTCAAGCGGGGTCCGAAATACGCAGTATTTT
15 | - | - | TRBJ1-1 | TRBV3-1 | CASSQAGGRGTEAFF | TGTGCCAGCAGCCAAGCGGGGGGCCGGGGCACTGAAGCTTTCTTT
13 | - | - | TRBJ1-1 | TRBV21-1 | CASSSPGQSEAFF | TGTGCCAGCAGCTCGCCGGGACAGTCTGAAGCTTTCTTT
19 | few | - | TRBJ2-3 | TRBV20-1 | CSARTVTAAALHPTDTQYF | TGCAGTGCTAGGACGGTGACAGCAGCAGCACTGCACCCCACAGATACGCAGTATTTT
16 | - | - | TRBJ2-3 | TRBV5-1 | CASSPRDPYHTDTQYF | TGCGCCAGCAGCCCCCGGGACCCATACCACACAGATACGCAGTATTTT
11 | few | - | TRBJ1-1 | TRBV20-1 | CSASTNTEAFF | TGCAGTGCTTCCACTAACACTGAAGCTTTCTTT
17 | - | TRBD1 | TRBJ2-2 | TRBV4-3 | CASSQCVTGGDTGELFF | TGCGCCAGCAGCCAGTGCGTGACAGGGGGGGACACCGGGGAGCTGTTTTTT
15 | few | TRBD1 | TRBJ1-4 | TRBV20-1 | CSARGQTGANEKLFF | TGCAGTGCTAGAGGCCAGACAGGGGCTAATGAAAAACTGTTTTTT
15 | - | TRBD1 | TRBJ1-6 | TRBV6-5 | CASSWGTGLGSPLHF | TGTGCCAGCAGTTGGGGGACAGGGCTAGGGTCACCCCTCCACTTT
15 | - | - | TRBJ2-1 | TRBV6-2/TRBV6-3 | CASSYTPSGRAEQFF | TGTGCCAGCAGTTACACCCCTTCGGGTCGTGCTGAGCAGTTCTTC
14 | - | TRBD2 | TRBJ2-1 | TRBV4-1 | CASTLRAGGNEQFF | TGCGCCAGCACCCTCCGAGCGGGGGGGAATGAGCAGTTCTTC
14 | - | - | TRBJ2-7 | TRBV7-8 | CASSPRGLYYEQYF | TGTGCCAGCAGCCCCCGGGGCCTTTACTACGAGCAGTACTTC
15 | few | - | TRBJ1-1 | TRBV5-1 | CASSLRWRGNTEAFF | TGCGCCAGCAGCTTGCGATGGAGGGGGAACACTGAAGCTTTCTTT
15 | - | TRBD1 | TRBJ1-1 | TRBV9 | CASSATGGGGPEAFF | TGTGCCAGCAGCGCGACAGGGGGAGGGGGGCCCGAAGCTTTCTTT
15 | many | TRBD1 | TRBJ2-6 | TRBV7-2 | CASSATGAGANVLTF | TGTGCCAGCAGCGCTACAGGGGCTGGGGCCAACGTCCTGACTTTC
13 | many | - | TRBJ1-2 | TRBV12-3/TRBV12-4 | CASSLGQNYGYTF | TGTGCCAGCAGCTTAGGCCAGAACTATGGCTACACCTTC
13 | - | TRBD1 | TRBJ2-3 | TRBV28 | CASSNRGRDTQYF | TGTGCCAGCAGTAACAGGGGGCGAGATACGCAGTATTTT
14 | - | TRBD2 | TRBJ2-3 | TRBV7-2 | CASSFAGGVDTQYF | TGTGCCAGCAGCTTCGCGGGGGGAGTAGATACGCAGTATTTT
13 | - | TRBD1 | TRBJ2-7 | TRBV6-1 | CASARDSAYEQYF | TGTGCCAGCGCGAGGGACAGCGCCTACGAGCAGTACTTC
15 | many | - | TRBJ2-3 | TRBV6-2/TRBV6-3 | CASSYSVASTDTQYF | TGTGCCAGCAGTTACTCCGTCGCTAGCACAGATACGCAGTATTTT
17 | - | - | TRBJ2-1 | TRBV6-5 | CASSYGGTGGLPNEQFF | TGTGCCAGCAGTTACGGAGGGACGGGGGGCCTACCTAATGAGCAGTTCTTC
13 | - | - | TRBJ1-1 | TRBV7-9 | CASSLEEGTEAFF | TGTGCCAGCAGCTTGGAGGAGGGCACTGAAGCTTTCTTT
15 | - | TRBD2 | TRBJ2-1 | TRBV12-3/TRBV12-4 | CASSPTSGGRNEQFF | TGTGCCAGCAGTCCGACTAGCGGGGGTCGCAATGAGCAGTTCTTC
13 | - | - | TRBJ1-5 | TRBV18 | CASSERVHQPQHF | TGTGCCAGCTCCGAAAGGGTGCATCAGCCCCAGCATTTT
16 | - | - | TRBJ2-7 | TRBV4-1 | CASSQSEMGYNREQYF | TGCGCCAGCAGCCAGTCAGAGATGGGATATAATCGCGAGCAGTACTTC
14 | - | - | TRBJ2-7 | TRBV7-2 | CASSGERVWYEQYF | TGTGCCAGCAGCGGCGAAAGGGTATGGTACGAGCAGTACTTC
16 | - | - | TRBJ2-2 | TRBV13 | CASSLIGKLRTGELFF | TGTGCCAGCAGCTTAATAGGCAAGCTCCGAACCGGGGAGCTGTTTTTT
13 | few | - | TRBJ2-1 | TRBV29-1 | CSAGRPEVNEQFF | TGCAGCGCAGGGCGGCCAGAGGTCAATGAGCAGTTCTTC
14 | - | - | TRBJ2-4 | TRBV4-1 | CASSQEGVSNIQYF | TGCGCCAGCAGCCAAGAGGGAGTATCTAACATTCAGTACTTC
12 | - | - | TRBJ2-1 | TRBV7-6 | CASSSSSIEQFF | TGTGCCAGCAGCTCTTCTAGCATTGAGCAGTTCTTC
14 | many | - | TRBJ2-5 | TRBV7-2 | CASSLVAAQETQYF | TGTGCCAGCAGCTTAGTGGCGGCCCAAGAGACCCAGTACTTC
14 | - | - | TRBJ2-7 | TRBV29-1 | CSVEARVGDYEQYF | TGCAGCGTTGAAGCTCGGGTGGGGGACTACGAGCAGTACTTC
14 | many | TRBD2 | TRBJ2-5 | TRBV29-1 | CSVAYQSGGETQYF | TGCAGCGTTGCGTACCAAAGCGGGGGGGAGACCCAGTACTTC
14 | - | - | TRBJ1-6 | TRBV27 | CASSRWTRGSPLHF | TGTGCCAGCAGCCGCTGGACCAGAGGTTCACCCCTCCACTTT
14 | - | - | TRBJ1-1 | TRBV5-1 | CASSSGDRNTEAFF | TGCGCCAGCAGCTCCGGCGACAGGAACACTGAAGCTTTCTTT
14 | few | TRBD2 | TRBJ2-3 | TRBV20-1 | CSARDPGGADTQYF | TGCAGTGCTAGAGATCCCGGGGGGGCAGATACGCAGTATTTT
13 | few | - | TRBJ1-3 | TRBV12-3/TRBV12-4 | CASSFFSGNTIYF | TGTGCCAGCAGTTTTTTCTCTGGAAACACCATATATTTT
12 | few | - | TRBJ2-3 | TRBV10-1 | CASSVQGDTQYF | TGCGCCAGCAGCGTACAGGGAGATACGCAGTATTTT
14 | once | - | TRBJ1-1 | TRBV7-2 | CARSWGRGNTEAFF | TGTGCCAGAAGCTGGGGCAGAGGGAACACTGAAGCTTTCTTT
15 | - | TRBD1 | TRBJ2-3 | TRBV11-2 | CASSLGRGRTDTQYF | TGTGCCAGCAGCTTAGGAAGGGGGCGGACAGATACGCAGTATTTT
16 | - | - | TRBJ1-5 | TRBV23-1 | CASSQGREGSRQPQHF | TGCGCCAGCAGTCAAGGCAGGGAGGGGTCCCGTCAGCCCCAGCATTTT
13 | few | - | TRBJ1-4 | TRBV4-3 | CASSQSAGEKLFF | TGCGCCAGCAGCCAATCCGCGGGGGAAAAACTGTTTTTT
15 | - | TRBD1 | TRBJ1-1 | TRBV5-1 | CASSPRTGVNTEAFF | TGCGCCAGCAGCCCCCGGACAGGGGTGAACACTGAAGCTTTCTTT
15 | - | - | TRBJ2-5 | TRBV4-1 | CASSQEKNLEETQYF | TGCGCCAGCAGCCAAGAGAAAAACTTGGAAGAGACCCAGTACTTC
15 | - | TRBD2 | TRBJ2-5 | TRBV6-5 | CASKLAGIEEETQYF | TGTGCCAGCAAACTAGCGGGGATTGAAGAAGAGACCCAGTACTTC
14 | few | - | TRBJ2-5 | TRBV6-5 | CASRRQGRAGTQYF | TGTGCCAGCAGGAGACAGGGGAGGGCAGGGACCCAGTACTTC